A selection of T cell receptor beta chains follows, all from one sample in a study of blood T cell repertoires in COVID-19. Using immunoSEQ multiplex PCR, the repertoire was profiled, and TCRdb retains in-frame clones only, with some absent. Of fewer than 500,000 clones detected, roughly 88% appear once; the ten largest clones hold 0.9% to 1%. Sequencing used PBMCs or T cells enriched from blood (not recorded which). The receptors were gathered from a woman aged 25 to 39 with acute COVID-19. The CDR3 runs from the conserved cysteine through the conserved F or W. D genes are given only for firm matches. Size values are once, few and many counts, or a class for expanded clones, and some rows have none.

V gene,clone size,J gene,D gene,CDR3 DNA,CDR3 protein
TRBV2,-,TRBJ2-7,-,TGTGCCAGCAGTCCGTCCGGGACTGGGACCTACGAGCAGTACTTC,CASSPSGTGTYEQYF
TRBV11-1,-,TRBJ2-3,TRBD2,TGTGCCAGCAGCTTAGGGGGACTACCTACGCAGTATTTT,CASSLGGLPTQYF
TRBV7-9,few,TRBJ2-7,TRBD2,TGTGTCGCGGCGGGGGATGACTCCTACGAGCAGTACTTC,CVAAGDDSYEQYF
TRBV5-6,-,TRBJ1-5,TRBD1,TGTGCCAGCAGCCCCGGGGACAGTAGGAATCAGCCCCAGCATTTT,CASSPGDSRNQPQHF
TRBV25-1,-,TRBJ2-1,TRBD2,TGTGCCAGCAGTGTTGGCGGGGGGGCCGATGAGCAGTTCTTC,CASSVGGGADEQFF
TRBV18,few,TRBJ1-5,TRBD1,TGTGCCAGCTCACCAAACAGGGGAGGTAGTCAGCCCCAGCATTTT,CASSPNRGGSQPQHF
TRBV2,-,TRBJ1-1,-,TGTGCCAGCAAGTCGAACAGACGAAACACTGAAGCTTTCTTT,CASKSNRRNTEAFF
TRBV3-1/TRBV3-2,-,TRBJ1-2,-,TGTGCCAGCAGCCAAAGCGGTGGCTACACCTTC,CASSQSGGYTF
TRBV25-1,-,TRBJ1-4,TRBD1,TGTGCCAGCAGTGACAGGGGGCGTGCGGGAGAAAAACTGTTTTTT,CASSDRGRAGEKLFF
TRBV30,-,TRBJ1-5,TRBD1,TGTGCCTGGAGTGTGTCAGGGGGGCGTCCGGGGCAGCCCCAGCATTTT,CAWSVSGGRPGQPQHF
TRBV7-2,-,TRBJ1-1,-,TGTGCCAGCAGCTTAAAACCCAAACTATGGACAGTGAACACTGAAGCTTTCTTT,CASSLKPKLWTVNTEAFF
TRBV9,once,TRBJ2-3,TRBD1,TGTGCCAGCAGCTCCACAGGGGCATTCACAGATACGCAGTATTTT,CASSSTGAFTDTQYF
TRBV15,-,TRBJ2-7,-,TGTGCCACCAGCAGAGAGGGGTCGTTGGGGCGGCACGAGCAGTACTTC,CATSREGSLGRHEQYF
TRBV3-1/TRBV3-2,-,TRBJ2-7,TRBD2,TGTGCCAGCAGCCACGGGGACGGGAGGGGCGAGCAGTACTTC,CASSHGDGRGEQYF
TRBV24-1,once,TRBJ1-2,-,TGTGCCACCAGTTCTCCGGCTAACTATGGCTACACCTTC,CATSSPANYGYTF
TRBV5-6,-,TRBJ1-6,TRBD1,TGTGCCAGCAGCCCCCAGGACAGGGGGCCCTCGCCCCTCCACTTT,CASSPQDRGPSPLHF
TRBV11-3,-,TRBJ2-4,-,TGTGCCAGCAGCTACCAGGGGCGGGAAAACATTCAGTACTTC,CASSYQGRENIQYF
TRBV7-8,-,TRBJ1-1,TRBD1,TGTGCCAGCAGCTACAGGGGGAGCACTGAAGCTTTCTTT,CASSYRGSTEAFF
TRBV3-1/TRBV3-2,-,TRBJ2-5,-,TGTGCCAGCAGCCAAGCTGGAGGGGCCCAAGAGACCCAGTACTTC,CASSQAGGAQETQYF
TRBV6-2/TRBV6-3,-,TRBJ2-3,TRBD2,TGTGCCAGCAGTTACTCCCCCCCGGGGGGTTACACAGATACGCAGTATTTT,CASSYSPPGGYTDTQYF
TRBV19,-,TRBJ2-2,-,TGTGCCAGTAGGAAACAGGGGAACACCGGGGAGCTGTTTTTT,CASRKQGNTGELFF
TRBV5-1,-,TRBJ1-1,-,TGCGCCAGCAGCTCGGACAGAGGGACGAACACTGAAGCTTTCTTT,CASSSDRGTNTEAFF
TRBV7-6,-,TRBJ2-6,-,TGTGCCAGCAGCTTAGATACGGGTTCTGGGGCCAACGTCCTGACTTTC,CASSLDTGSGANVLTF
TRBV29-1,-,TRBJ2-1,-,TGCAGCGTTGAAGTTGAGGGGGGGCTGTTCTTC,CSVEVEGGLFF
TRBV28,-,TRBJ1-5,-,TGTGCCAGCAGTCCCCGACAGTTTTATAGCAATCAGCCCCAGCATTTT,CASSPRQFYSNQPQHF
TRBV18,once,TRBJ1-4,-,TGTGCCAGCTCAGTTCCGGGTCCCCCTAATGAAAAACTGTTTTTT,CASSVPGPPNEKLFF
TRBV11-3,-,TRBJ1-3,TRBD1,TGTGCCAGCAGCACGGGACAGGGTGGCTGCTCTGGAAACACCATATATTTT,CASSTGQGGCSGNTIYF
TRBV2,-,TRBJ2-1,-,TGTGGCTCGACTAGAAACAATGAGCAGTTCTTC,CGSTRNNEQFF
TRBV10-3,-,TRBJ1-2,-,TGTGCCATCAGTGAGTCGGCAGATTACTATGGCTACACCTTC,CAISESADYYGYTF
TRBV6-5,-,TRBJ2-7,-,TGTGCCAGCAGACCCGACACCACCTACGAGCAGTACTTC,CASRPDTTYEQYF
TRBV7-8,-,TRBJ1-5,TRBD1,TGTGCCAGCAGAATGGGGGCTCAAGGGGGCCATCAGCCCCAGCATTTT,CASRMGAQGGHQPQHF
TRBV4-1,-,TRBJ1-1,-,TGCGCCAGCAGCCTCGGGTGGGGCAACACTGAAGCTTTCTTT,CASSLGWGNTEAFF